The following is a TCR beta chain sequence with its context. Its antigen is not identified. This sample's treatment: approximately 11-day PBMC culture with coronavirus spike peptide pools or control peptides (ViraFEST assay). About 2.1 million PBMCs were grown per well alongside 9 to 10 IU/ml IL-2 and 10 ug/ml peptide pools. This record comes from a study of vaccination and CD4 T cells after COVID-19. Cultured CD4+ T cells had their DNA profiled by the Oncomine TCR Beta short-read assay. The genomic DNA was obtained from cultured CD4+ T cells by extraction with the QIAamp micro DNA kit. TCRdb recomputed calls from the PCR reads with MiXCR, one row per CDR3 protein. This table holds about 21,000 distinct CDR3 sequences, 70% found once. With 2 bases removed from V and 10 bases from J, the gap between germline ends came to 16 bases. This CDR3 has 14 residues. Germline V lookup: CDR1 SGHKS, CDR2 YYEKEE (reference sequence).

Sample: CD4+ T cells from blood, cultured in vitro. The sequence came from a human donor who had recovered from COVID-19. J is TRBJ2-1 and V is TRBV5-5; possibly TRBD2 for D (5 bases). CDR3 in DNA: TGTGCCAGCAGCTTAATTCCTTTGGCGGGCGAGCAGTTCTTC. As protein: CASSLIPLAGEQFF.